The rows below give T cell receptor beta chains drawn from one sample of a study of T cell clusters in autoimmune cytopenias. TCRdb processed the multiplex PCR reads again and assigns one entry to each CDR3 protein, with no DNA. Its table lists over 9,000 distinct CDR3 sequences. What was sequenced was peripheral blood. The receptors derive from a human donor with an autoimmune cytopenia or autoimmune hepatitis (not recorded which). Each CDR3 is given with its conserved first and last residue. Each record gives: CDR3 protein, CDR3 length, J gene, clone size, V gene. The size field is filled for only some rows; it gives once, few, many or a size class.

CASSGFNLLEQYF | 13 | TRBJ2-7 | . | TRBV14
CATSREWAGTGELFF | 15 | TRBJ2-2 | medium-sized | TRBV15
CASRDLSSYNEQFF | 14 | TRBJ2-1 | medium-sized | TRBV6-1
CASSKGGGSIVSLRGADTQYF | 21 | TRBJ2-3 | . | TRBV21-1
CASSEKSATDTQYF | 14 | TRBJ2-3 | . | TRBV2
CASSVIIGGLDTQYF | 15 | TRBJ2-3 | . | TRBV9
CASSLRLGKNTGELFF | 16 | TRBJ2-2 | . | TRBV12-3/TRBV12-4
CASSSDRASEAFF | 13 | TRBJ1-1 | . | TRBV19
CASSYSGSGELFF | 13 | TRBJ2-2 | medium-sized | TRBV6-5
CASNGQGGINEQYF | 14 | TRBJ2-7 | . | TRBV5-1
CASRLTSAQGETQYF | 15 | TRBJ2-5 | medium-sized | TRBV6-1
CASSFEDRNGYTF | 13 | TRBJ1-2 | . | TRBV12-3/TRBV12-4
CAISDPGTGPGELFF | 15 | TRBJ2-2 | . | TRBV10-3
CASSLSGGTSSYEQYF | 16 | TRBJ2-7 | . | TRBV7-9
CASSYKGRSPLHF | 13 | TRBJ1-6 | medium-sized | TRBV6-5
CAWSRTRGSGGGQETQYF | 18 | TRBJ2-5 | medium-sized | TRBV30
CASSPIDRDGTGELFF | 16 | TRBJ2-2 | medium-sized | TRBV5-6
CAISDGASDTQYF | 13 | TRBJ2-3 | . | TRBV10-3
CASTFGGKETDTQYF | 15 | TRBJ2-3 | medium-sized | TRBV6-6
CAWSASSGNTIYF | 13 | TRBJ1-3 | medium-sized | TRBV30
CAWSSGQVGGYTF | 13 | TRBJ1-2 | medium-sized | TRBV30
CASSRRVWETQYF | 13 | TRBJ2-5 | . | TRBV6-2/TRBV6-3
CASSTRAGNTEAFF | 14 | TRBJ1-1 | . | TRBV5-4
CASSSGGTPLHF | 12 | TRBJ1-6 | medium-sized | TRBV6-1
CASSIGATSGYTDTQYF | 17 | TRBJ2-3 | medium-sized | TRBV19
CASRAGLGTEAFF | 13 | TRBJ1-1 | . | TRBV6-6
CASRSAGEKLFF | 12 | TRBJ1-4 | . | TRBV7-9
CASTPRAELVAQHF | 14 | TRBJ1-5 | . | TRBV5-6
CASSRRPNNEQFF | 13 | TRBJ2-1 | medium-sized | TRBV5-4
CASSDPGQGLLKAFF | 15 | TRBJ1-1 | medium-sized | TRBV6-1
CASSPNSAGELFF | 13 | TRBJ2-2 | medium-sized | TRBV18
CASSLVGSYGYTF | 13 | TRBJ1-2 | . | TRBV5-1
CASSLGQNQPQHF | 13 | TRBJ1-5 | . | TRBV27
CASSISYELSGNTIYF | 16 | TRBJ1-3 | . | TRBV27
CASTVGGSSYNEQFF | 15 | TRBJ2-1 | . | TRBV10-3
CASSWKLTGSYNEQFF | 16 | TRBJ2-1 | . | TRBV27
CAISERQETQYF | 12 | TRBJ2-5 | . | TRBV10-3
CASSRARGPLHF | 12 | TRBJ1-6 | . | TRBV21-1
CASSLGYEQYF | 11 | TRBJ2-7 | medium-sized | TRBV5-5
CASSQDPPLTSTDTQYF | 17 | TRBJ2-3 | . | TRBV4-3
CASSSAPSYEQYF | 13 | TRBJ2-7 | medium-sized | TRBV19
CASGISGSTDTQYF | 14 | TRBJ2-3 | . | TRBV6-1
CASSWINTDTQYF | 13 | TRBJ2-3 | . | TRBV5-8
CASSRAREETQYF | 13 | TRBJ2-5 | . | TRBV11-2
CASSLRDLGAFF | 12 | TRBJ1-1 | . | TRBV12-3/TRBV12-4
CASSQGVAGMKTQYF | 15 | TRBJ2-5 | . | TRBV4-3
CASSGRLAGFTDTQYF | 16 | TRBJ2-3 | medium-sized | TRBV5-5
CASGPSVLYEQYF | 13 | TRBJ2-7 | medium-sized | TRBV27
CASSLDIGAFF | 11 | TRBJ1-1 | . | TRBV7-2
CAWSGLDGGALETQYF | 16 | TRBJ2-5 | . | TRBV30